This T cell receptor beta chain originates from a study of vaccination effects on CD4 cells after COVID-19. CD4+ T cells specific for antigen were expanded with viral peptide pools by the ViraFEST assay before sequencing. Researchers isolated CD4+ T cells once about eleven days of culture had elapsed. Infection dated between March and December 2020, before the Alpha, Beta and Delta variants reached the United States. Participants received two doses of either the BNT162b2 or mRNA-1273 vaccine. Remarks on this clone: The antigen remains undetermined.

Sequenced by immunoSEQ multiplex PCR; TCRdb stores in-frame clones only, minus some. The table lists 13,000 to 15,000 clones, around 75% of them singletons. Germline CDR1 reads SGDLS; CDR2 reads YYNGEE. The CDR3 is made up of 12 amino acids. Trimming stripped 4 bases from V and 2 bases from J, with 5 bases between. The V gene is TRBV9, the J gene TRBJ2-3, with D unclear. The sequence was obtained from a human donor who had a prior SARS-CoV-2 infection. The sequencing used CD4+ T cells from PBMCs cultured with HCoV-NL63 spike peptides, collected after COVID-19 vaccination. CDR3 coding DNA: TGTGCCAGCAGCCTTAACACAGATACGCAGTATTTT. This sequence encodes CASSLNTDTQYF.